A single sample gave rise to the 7 T cell receptor beta chains below, sequenced in a study of blood T cell repertoires in COVID-19. This table comes from immunoSEQ multiplex PCR, and its TCRdb copy is limited to in-frame clones, with some not included. The data contain 25,000 to 35,000 clones, 93% of them singletons. Sequenced material: peripheral blood. These receptors all stem from a woman in her 70s with COVID-19, enrolled during active disease.

V gene TRBV18 combines with J gene TRBJ1-1, with D possibly TRBD1 on 5 matching bases. The length of the CDR3 is 15 residues. Germline loops: CDR1 KGHSH, CDR2 LQKENI. V shed 3 bases and J shed 4 bases, with 15 bases lying between them. The CDR3 loop is CASSPDNRKGTEAFF. CDR3 coding DNA: TGTGCCAGCTCACCTGACAACAGGAAGGGCACTGAAGCTTTCTTT.

This chain links TRBV5-4 with TRBJ2-3; tentative D call: TRBD2 (5 bases). Germline V gives CDR1 SGHNT, CDR2 YYREEE (reference sequence). The CDR3 covers 13 residues. Trimming took off 1 base at V and 4 bases at J, with 7 bases between the two ends. As DNA, the CDR3 is TGTGCCAGCAGCTTGTCGGGATCAGATACGCAGTATTTT. It is translated as CASSLSGSDTQYF.

The gene calls are TRBV7-9 and TRBJ2-1; 9 bases line up with TRBD1. Germline lookup yields CDR1 SEHNR and CDR2 FQNEAQ (reference sequence). The CDR3 has 18 amino acids. The V and J ends lost 3 bases and 0 bases, in that order; junction bases with no gene match: 9. This CDR3 reads CASSFELPGQGSYNEQFF. DNA of the CDR3: TGTGCCAGCAGCTTTGAACTACCGGGACAGGGCTCCTACAATGAGCAGTTCTTC.

The CDR3, as DNA: TGTGCCACCAGCAGAGATACGGAGATCTACGAGCAGTACTTC. This translates into CATSRDTEIYEQYF. The rearrangement joins TRBV15 to TRBJ2-7; no reliable D call. V was clipped by 0 bases and J by 3 bases, with 9 bases between them. This CDR3 region has 14 residues. Germline V gives CDR1 LNHNV, CDR2 YYDKDF (reference sequence).

V gene TRBV10-3 combines with J gene TRBJ2-5; D is perhaps TRBD2 (6 bases). The germline CDR1 and CDR2 sequences are ENHRY and SYGVKD. The length of the CDR3 is 15 residues. Trimming shortened V by 3 bases and J by 0 bases, and 11 bases separated the two germline ends. CDR3 nucleotides: TGTGCCATCAGTGATCCTCTAGCGAACCAAGAGACCCAGTACTTC. Its translation is CAISDPLANQETQYF.

V is TRBV2 and J is TRBJ1-5; D may be TRBD1 (5 bases). The germline V gene encodes CDR1 SNHLY and CDR2 FYNNEI. Trimming removed 2 bases from V and 8 bases from J, with 13 bases in between. This CDR3 is 14 amino acids long. The CDR3 nucleotides read TGTGCCAGCAGTGAACCCCCCGGGGGTGAGCCCCAGCATTTT. It is translated as CASSEPPGGEPQHF.

This clone was counted once. The chain is built from TRBV11-3 and TRBJ2-2; weak D call: TRBD2 (6 bases). Trimming took 5 bases from V and 8 from J, leaving 15 bases between them. This CDR3 region has 14 residues. Germline V CDR1 and CDR2: SGHNT, YENEEA. The CDR3 nucleotides read TGTGCCAGCAGCCCGGGGGTCTTGGCGGGGGAGCTGTTTTTT. Translating gives CASSPGVLAGELFF.